The 7 T cell receptor beta chains in this list originate from one sample, sequenced in a study of glioma-infiltrating T cells (dated by TCRdb to between 2015 and 2016). The data were produced on an Illumina MiSeq. TCR alpha and beta CDR3 regions were amplified with the iRepertoire nested amplicon-rescue multiplex PCR (arm-PCR) platform from RNA. Through fastp at Q25 and MiXCR, TCRdb rebuilt clones from the public reads, retaining in-frame beta chains. Each entry merges the rows of one CDR3 protein and shows their most common DNA and genes. Counted in this sample were about 400,000 distinct CDR3 sequences; more than 35% of them appeared once. Of the sample, about 11% falls within the top ten clones. The specimen sequenced was glioma tissue, nonneoplastic brain tissue, or PBMCs (not recorded which). The origin of the receptors is a human donor with low-grade glioma or glioblastoma, undergoing nonglioma brain surgery, or in good health (not recorded which).

This clonotype is a singleton in its sample. One base away lies a much larger clone, so this may be a sequencing read error. The chain carries TRBV27 and TRBJ1-2; D is perhaps TRBD1 (6 bases). The CDR3 is made up of 13 amino acids. V lost 3 bases to trimming and J lost 6 bases, with 11 bases between them. CDR1 and CDR2 (germline): MNHEY, SMNVEV (reference sequence). The CDR3 DNA follows: TGTGCCAGCAGTTTGGAGAGGGGGGATGGCTACACCTTC. Protein sequence: CASSLERGDGYTF.

Comment on this clonotype: This may be a read error, as it is one base from a much larger clone. This CDR3 fails to terminate in the conserved phenylalanine or tryptophan, so it likely reflects a read error. J is TRBJ2-3 and V is TRBV15; 7 positions match TRBD2. CDR3 length: 15 amino acids. Per germline, CDR1 LNHNV and CDR2 YYDKDF (reference sequence). J lost 5 bases, V lost 1 base, and 6 bases had no gene match. The CDR3 sequence is CATSRVAGAIDTQYL. The CDR3, as DNA: TGTGCCACCAGCAGAGTGGCGGGAGCGATAGATACGCAGTATCTT.

The table lists this clonotype with many counts. The chain employs TRBV6-1 and TRBJ1-1; no firm D call. The CDR3 contains 15 residues. Germline-derived CDR1 and CDR2 are MNHNS and SASEGT. V lost 7 bases, J lost 0 bases, and 15 bases lay in between. CDR3 protein: CASIPPETVNTEAFF. The CDR3 DNA sequence: TGTGCCAGCATTCCACCAGAGACGGTGAACACTGAAGCTTTCTTT.

A remark on this clonotype: This may be a read error: a much more frequent sequence differs by one nucleotide. CDR3 sequence: CASSLRAEAGAGPSNEQFF. CDR3 sequence (DNA): TGTGCCAGCAGTTTAAGAGCGGAAGCGGGAGCCGGGCCCAGCAATGAGCAGTTCTTC. The chain couples TRBV27 to TRBJ2-1; TRBD2 matches at 8 bases. Germline assignment: CDR1 MNHEY and CDR2 SMNVEV (reference sequence). The trim removed 2 bases at V and 6 bases at J, leaving 18 bases unmatched. The length of the CDR3 is 19 residues.

The chain couples TRBV11-2 to TRBJ2-1; possibly TRBD2 for D (6 bases). The CDR3 extends over 14 amino acids. CDR1 and CDR2 from the germline V gene are SGHAT and FQNNGV. V lost 7 bases to trimming and J lost 10 bases, with 20 bases between them. Here the CDR3 reads CASNDAGRAYEQFF. The CDR3 DNA reads TGTGCCAGCAATGACGCGGGGCGAGCCTACGAGCAGTTCTTC. Full variable domain (rest looked up from reference TRBV11-2 and TRBJ2-1): EAGVAQSPRYKIIEKRQSVAFWCNPISGHATLYWYQQILGQGPKLLIQFQNNGVVDDSQLPKDRFSAERLKGVDSTLKIQPAKLEDSAVYLCASNDAGRAYEQFFGPGTRLTVL.

The chain combines TRBV6-2 or TRBV6-3 with TRBJ1-1, with D maybe TRBD1 (6 bases). CDR1 and CDR2 from the germline V gene are MNHEY and SVGEGT. The CDR3 extends over 15 amino acids. With 4 bases removed from V and 5 bases from J, the gap between germline ends came to 17 bases. CDR3 sequence reads: CASSFWAGEGTEAFF. The CDR3 DNA sequence: TGTGCCAGCAGTTTTTGGGCAGGGGAAGGGACTGAAGCTTTCTTT.

This clonotype was recorded at least ten times. This sequence joins TRBV6-1 and TRBJ2-7; D might be TRBD2 (5 bases). Trimming took 6 bases from V and 6 from J, leaving 15 bases between them. Germline V gene lookup returns CDR1 MNHNS and CDR2 SASEGT. The CDR3 covers 13 residues. Here the CDR3 DNA reads TGTGCCAGCAGCGACTATCAGGATGCCGAGCAGTACTTC. Protein product: CASSDYQDAEQYF.